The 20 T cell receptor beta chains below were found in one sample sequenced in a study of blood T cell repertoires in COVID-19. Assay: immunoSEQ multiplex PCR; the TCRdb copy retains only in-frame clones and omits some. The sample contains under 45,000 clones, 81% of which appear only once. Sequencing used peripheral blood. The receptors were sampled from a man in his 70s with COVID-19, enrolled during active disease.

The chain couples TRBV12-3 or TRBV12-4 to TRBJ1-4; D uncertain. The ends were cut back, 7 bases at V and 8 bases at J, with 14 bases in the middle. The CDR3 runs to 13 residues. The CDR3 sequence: CASTGQGGEKLFF. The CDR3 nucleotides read TGTGCCAGCACCGGCCAAGGAGGCGAAAAACTGTTTTTT.

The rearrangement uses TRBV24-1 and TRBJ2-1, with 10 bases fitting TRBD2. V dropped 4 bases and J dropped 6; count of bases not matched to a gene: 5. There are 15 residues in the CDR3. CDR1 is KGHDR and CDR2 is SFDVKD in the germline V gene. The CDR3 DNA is TGTGCCACCAGTGACAGCGGGAGGGCCTCCAATGAGCAGTTCTTC. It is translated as CATSDSGRASNEQFF.

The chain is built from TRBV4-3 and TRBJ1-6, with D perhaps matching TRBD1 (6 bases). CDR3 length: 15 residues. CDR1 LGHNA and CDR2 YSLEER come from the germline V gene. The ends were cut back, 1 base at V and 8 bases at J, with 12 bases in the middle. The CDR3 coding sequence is TGCGCCAGCAGCCAAGTTACAGGGCGTCATTCACCCCTCCACTTT. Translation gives CASSQVTGRHSPLHF.

The CDR3 spells CASSLPSEDGYTF. In nucleotides, the CDR3 is TGTGCCAGCAGTTTGCCTTCAGAGGATGGCTACACCTTC. The genes are TRBV28 and TRBJ1-2; D is ambiguous. Deletions cut 3 bases from V and 6 bases from J, with 11 bases between. The CDR3 has 13 amino acids. The germline gives CDR1 MDHEN, CDR2 SYDVKM.

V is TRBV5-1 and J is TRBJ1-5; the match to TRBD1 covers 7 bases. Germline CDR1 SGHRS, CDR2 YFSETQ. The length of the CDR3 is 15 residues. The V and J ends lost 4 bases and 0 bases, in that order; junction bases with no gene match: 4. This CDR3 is CASSPGQYSNQPQHF. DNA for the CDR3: TGCGCCAGCAGCCCGGGACAGTATAGCAATCAGCCCCAGCATTTT.

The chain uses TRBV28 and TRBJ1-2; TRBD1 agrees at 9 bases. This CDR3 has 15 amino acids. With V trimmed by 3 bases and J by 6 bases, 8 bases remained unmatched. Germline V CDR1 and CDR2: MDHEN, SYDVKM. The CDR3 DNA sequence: TGTGCCAGCAGTTTGTATGGGACAGGGTCAAATGGCTACACCTTC. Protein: CASSLYGTGSNGYTF.

CDR3 residues: CASSGDRGRAGNSYEQYF. The CDR3 region has the DNA TGTGCCAGCTCGGGGGACAGGGGACGAGCGGGGAACTCCTACGAGCAGTACTTC. The chain employs TRBV18 and TRBJ2-7; 10 bases line up with TRBD1. V shed 6 bases, J shed 0 bases, and the junction held 14 bases outside the gene matches. Germline V gene sequence: CDR1 KGHSH, CDR2 LQKENI. The length of the CDR3 is 18 residues. The full variable domain, with the rest looked up from reference TRBV18 and TRBJ2-7, is NAGVMQNPRHLVRRRGQEARLRCSPMKGHSHVYWYRQLPEEGLKFMVYLQKENIIDESGMPKERFSAEFPKEGPSILRIQQVVRGDSAAYFCASSGDRGRAGNSYEQYFGPGTRLTVT.

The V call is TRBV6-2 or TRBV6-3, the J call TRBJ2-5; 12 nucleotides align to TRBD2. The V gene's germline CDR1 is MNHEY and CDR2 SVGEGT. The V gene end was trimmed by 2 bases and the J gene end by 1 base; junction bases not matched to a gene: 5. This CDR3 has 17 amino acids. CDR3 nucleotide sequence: TGTGCCAGCAGTTACGATGGGACTAGCGGGCCCCAAGAGACCCAGTACTTC. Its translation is CASSYDGTSGPQETQYF.

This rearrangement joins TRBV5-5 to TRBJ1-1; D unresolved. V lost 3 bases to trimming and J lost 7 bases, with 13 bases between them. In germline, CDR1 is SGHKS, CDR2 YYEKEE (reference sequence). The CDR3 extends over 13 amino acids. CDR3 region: CASSSDAGIEAFF. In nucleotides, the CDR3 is TGTGCCAGCAGCTCTGATGCCGGGATTGAAGCTTTCTTT.

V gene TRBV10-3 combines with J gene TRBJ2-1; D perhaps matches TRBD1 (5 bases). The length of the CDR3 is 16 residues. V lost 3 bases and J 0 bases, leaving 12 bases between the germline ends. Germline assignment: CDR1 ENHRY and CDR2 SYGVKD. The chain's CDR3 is CAISDPGPPSYNEQFF. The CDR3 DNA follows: TGTGCCATCAGTGATCCAGGGCCCCCCTCCTACAATGAGCAGTTCTTC.

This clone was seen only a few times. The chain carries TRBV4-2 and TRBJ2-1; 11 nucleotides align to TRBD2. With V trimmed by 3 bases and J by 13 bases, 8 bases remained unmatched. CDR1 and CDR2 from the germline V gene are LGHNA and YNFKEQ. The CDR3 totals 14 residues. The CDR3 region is CASSHTLAGGTQFF. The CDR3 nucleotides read TGTGCCAGCAGCCACACTCTAGCGGGAGGTACACAGTTCTTC.

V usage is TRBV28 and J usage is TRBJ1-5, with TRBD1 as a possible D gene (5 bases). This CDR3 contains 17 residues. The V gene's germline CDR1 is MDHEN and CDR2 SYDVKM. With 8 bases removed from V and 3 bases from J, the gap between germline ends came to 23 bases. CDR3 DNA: TGTGCCAGCGAACCGTACAGGAGTACCTCTCCCAATCAGCCCCAGCATTTT. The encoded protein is CASEPYRSTSPNQPQHF.

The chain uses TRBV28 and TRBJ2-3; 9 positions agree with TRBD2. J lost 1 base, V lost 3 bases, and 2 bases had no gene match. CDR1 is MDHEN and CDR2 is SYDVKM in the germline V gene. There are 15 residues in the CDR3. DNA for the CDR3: TGTGCCAGCAGTTTTCTAGCGGGACGCACAGATACGCAGTATTTT. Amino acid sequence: CASSFLAGRTDTQYF.

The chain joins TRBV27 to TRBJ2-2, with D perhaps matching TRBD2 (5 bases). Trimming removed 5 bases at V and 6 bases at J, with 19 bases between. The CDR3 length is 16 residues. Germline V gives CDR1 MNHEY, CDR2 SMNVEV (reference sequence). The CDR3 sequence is CASSRARTGGAGELFF. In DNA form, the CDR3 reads TGTGCCAGCAGTCGTGCAAGGACTGGAGGTGCCGGGGAGCTGTTTTTT.

The CDR3 sequence is CATSRTGTRLTGELFF. The CDR3 DNA sequence: TGTGCCACCAGCAGGACCGGGACTAGGCTAACCGGGGAGCTGTTTTTT. The rearrangement joins TRBV15 to TRBJ2-2, with 8 bases aligning to TRBD2. The CDR3 length is 16 residues. V lost 3 bases to trimming and J lost 5 bases; unmatched junction nucleotides: 8. CDR1 is LNHNV and CDR2 is YYDKDF in the germline V gene (reference sequence).

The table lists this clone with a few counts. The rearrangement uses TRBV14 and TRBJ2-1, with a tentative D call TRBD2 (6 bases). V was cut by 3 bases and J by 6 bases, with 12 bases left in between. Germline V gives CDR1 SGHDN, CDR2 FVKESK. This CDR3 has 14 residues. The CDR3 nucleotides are TGTGCCAGCAGCCAGAGGGACTTACCCAATGAGCAGTTCTTC. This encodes CASSQRDLPNEQFF.

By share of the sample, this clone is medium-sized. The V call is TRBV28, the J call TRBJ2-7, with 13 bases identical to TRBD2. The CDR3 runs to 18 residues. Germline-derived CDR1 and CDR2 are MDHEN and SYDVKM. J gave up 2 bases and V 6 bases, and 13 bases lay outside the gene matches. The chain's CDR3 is CASSHRRLAGGRAYEQYF. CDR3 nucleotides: TGTGCCAGCAGCCATAGGAGACTAGCGGGAGGTAGGGCCTACGAGCAGTACTTC.

Here the CDR3 DNA reads TGTGCCACCAGCAGAGAAGGGGGAGCGGGAGGTCGGAATGAGCAGTTCTTC. Translated, it gives CATSREGGAGGRNEQFF. V usage is TRBV15 and J usage is TRBJ2-1; TRBD2 matches at 9 bases. The junction had 10 bases not matched to a gene; V was cut back by 0 bases and J by 7 bases. CDR1 is LNHNV, CDR2 YYDKDF, per germline (reference sequence). The CDR3 has 17 amino acids.

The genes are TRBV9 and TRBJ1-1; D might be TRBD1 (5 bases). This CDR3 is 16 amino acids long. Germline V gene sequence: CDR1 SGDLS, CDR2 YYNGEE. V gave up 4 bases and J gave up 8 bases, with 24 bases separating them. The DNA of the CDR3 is TGTGCCAGCAGCCCCCGTACCCCAAGGGAGGGGTTAGAAGCTTTCTTT. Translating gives CASSPRTPREGLEAFF.

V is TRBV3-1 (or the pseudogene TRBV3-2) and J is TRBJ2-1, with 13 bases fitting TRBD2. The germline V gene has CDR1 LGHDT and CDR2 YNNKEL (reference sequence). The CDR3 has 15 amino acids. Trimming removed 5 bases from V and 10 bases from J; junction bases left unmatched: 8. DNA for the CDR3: TGTGCCAGCAGCTTACTAGCGGGAGGGCCCGAAGAGCAGTTCTTC. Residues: CASSLLAGGPEEQFF.